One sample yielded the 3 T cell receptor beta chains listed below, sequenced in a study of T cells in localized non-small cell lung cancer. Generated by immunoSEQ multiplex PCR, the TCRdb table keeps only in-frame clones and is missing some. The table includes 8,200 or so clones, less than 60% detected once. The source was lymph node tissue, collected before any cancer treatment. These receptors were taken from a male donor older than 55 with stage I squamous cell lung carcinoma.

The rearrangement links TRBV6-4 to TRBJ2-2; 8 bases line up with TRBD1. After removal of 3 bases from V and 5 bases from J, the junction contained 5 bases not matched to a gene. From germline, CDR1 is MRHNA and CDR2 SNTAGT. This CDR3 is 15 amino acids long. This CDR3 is CASSEVGTGTGELFF. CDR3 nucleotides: TGTGCCAGCAGTGAAGTAGGGACAGGAACCGGGGAGCTGTTTTTT.

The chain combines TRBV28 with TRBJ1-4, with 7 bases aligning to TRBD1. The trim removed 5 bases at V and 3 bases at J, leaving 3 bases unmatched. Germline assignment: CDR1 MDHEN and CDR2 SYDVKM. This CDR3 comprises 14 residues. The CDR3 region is CASSTGAANEKLFF. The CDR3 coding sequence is TGTGCCAGCAGTACAGGGGCGGCTAATGAAAAACTGTTTTTT.

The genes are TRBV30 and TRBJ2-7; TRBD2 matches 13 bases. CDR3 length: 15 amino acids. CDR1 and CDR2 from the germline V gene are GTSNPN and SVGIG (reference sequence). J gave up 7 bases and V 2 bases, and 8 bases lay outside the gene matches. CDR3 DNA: TGTGCCTGGAGTACGGGACTAGCGGGATTGGATGAGCAGTACTTC. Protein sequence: CAWSTGLAGLDEQYF. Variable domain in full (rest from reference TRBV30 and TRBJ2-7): SQTIHQWPATLVQPVGSPLSLECTVEGTSNPNLYWYRQAAGRGLQLLFYSVGIGQISSEVPQNLSASRPQDRQFILSSKKLLLSDSGFYLCAWSTGLAGLDEQYFGPGTRLTVT.